The 32 T cell receptor beta chains given below trace back to one sample, sequenced in a study of human T cells and chemical hapten exposure. Sample time point: patch test 3, about 24 weeks after DPC sensitization. The treatment here: therapeutic diphenylcyclopropenone sensitization with weekly scalp DPC. TCRdb reprocessed the RACE reads via MiXCR and lists one record per CDR3 protein. The repertoire holds approximately 86,000 distinct CDR3 sequences, with 11% as singletons. The sample was whole blood, taken in connection with sensitization to the hapten diphenylcyclopropenone (DPC). These receptors originate from a woman aged 25 to 45 with alopecia areata. Some clones in this sample may be carry-over from other donors' samples.

This clonotype was detected ten times or more. This chain connects TRBV4-3 to TRBJ2-5, with D possibly matching TRBD2 (6 bases). The CDR3 has 14 amino acids. Germline V gives CDR1 LGHNA, CDR2 YSLEER. Trimming shortened V by 1 base and J by 5 bases, and 11 bases separated the two germline ends. CDR3 coding DNA: TGCGCCAGCAGCCAAGTCCGCGGGACTGAGACCCAGTACTTC. Its protein is CASSQVRGTETQYF.

In this sample, this clonotype turned up many times. The chain is built from TRBV3-1 and TRBJ1-1; 11 bases map to TRBD1. This CDR3 is built from 16 residues. Trimming removed 4 bases from V and 6 bases from J; junction bases left unmatched: 10. Germline CDR1 and CDR2: LGHDT and YNNKEL (reference sequence). CDR3 DNA: TGTGCCAGCAGCCCCGGGACAGGGGGATTGGCGGCTGAAGCTTTCTTT. Its protein product is CASSPGTGGLAAEAFF.

This clonotype was observed a handful of times. The chain uses TRBV29-1 and TRBJ1-1; 9 nucleotides align to TRBD1. The V and J ends lost 2 bases and 8 bases, in that order; junction bases with no gene match: 6. This CDR3 region has 13 residues. Germline CDR1 is SQVTM and CDR2 is ANQGSEA. The CDR3 protein is CSVELGQGIEAFF. The CDR3 DNA reads TGCAGCGTTGAACTGGGACAGGGAATCGAAGCTTTCTTT.

A single count supports this clonotype. The chain couples TRBV6-5 to TRBJ2-7; D remains unclear. This CDR3 spans 11 amino acids. Germline V CDR1 and CDR2: MNHEY, SVGAGI. Trimming removed 7 bases at V and 5 bases at J, with 9 bases between. The CDR3 loop reads CASNTPDEQYF. The CDR3 DNA follows: TGTGCCAGCAACACCCCCGACGAGCAGTACTTC.

This chain connects TRBV15 to TRBJ2-2; TRBD1 is a possible D gene (5 bases). The length of the CDR3 is 16 residues. V dropped 6 bases and J dropped 4 bases, with 18 bases sitting between them. The germline V gene has CDR1 LNHNV and CDR2 YYDKDF (reference sequence). The CDR3 spells CATRLSLTVFTGELFF. The CDR3 bases are TGTGCCACCAGGCTCTCCTTGACAGTCTTCACCGGGGAGCTGTTTTTT.

This clonotype was counted many times. V and J are TRBV18 and TRBJ1-3; a weak D match, TRBD1 (5 bases). CDR1 is KGHSH, CDR2 LQKENI, per germline. V was pared by 7 bases and J by 0 bases, with 31 bases between. The CDR3 is 21 residues long. The chain's CDR3 is CASFPAASSQGTGPSGNTIYF. CDR3 bases: TGTGCCAGCTTCCCTGCGGCCTCCAGCCAGGGAACGGGCCCCTCTGGAAACACCATATATTTT.

This clonotype has just a few counts. V and J are TRBV7-2 and TRBJ2-1, with unresolved D. The CDR3 is 11 amino acids. Trimming left V 4 bases short and J 8 bases short, with 6 bases between. Germline V gene sequence: CDR1 SGHTA, CDR2 FQGNSA. The chain's CDR3 is CASSSRYEQFF. The CDR3 DNA sequence: TGTGCCAGCAGCTCTAGGTATGAGCAGTTCTTC. Full variable domain (remainder filled in from reference TRBV7-2 and TRBJ2-1): GAGVSQSPSNKVTEKGKDVELRCDPISGHTALYWYRQSLGQGLEFLIYFQGNSAPDKSGLPSDRFSAERTGGSVSTLTIQRTQQEDSAVYLCASSSRYEQFFGPGTRLTVL.

This clonotype has at least ten counts. J is TRBJ2-1 and V is TRBV2, with no clear D. V was shortened by 6 bases and J by 5 bases, with 8 bases between the two germline ends. The germline V gene has CDR1 SNHLY and CDR2 FYNNEI. There are 12 residues in the CDR3. In nucleotides, the CDR3 is TGTGCCAGCAGCGCTTATAACAATGAGCAGTTCTTC. Translating gives CASSAYNNEQFF.

The CDR3 DNA reads as TGTGCCATCAGTGAGAACGGGCGCTCCTACAATGAGCAGTTCTTC. As protein: CAISENGRSYNEQFF. This chain connects TRBV10-3 to TRBJ2-1, with D unresolved. There are 15 residues in the CDR3. The germline V and J ends were trimmed by 2 bases and 0 bases, with 8 bases remaining between them. Germline V CDR1 and CDR2: ENHRY, SYGVKD.

This clonotype was found many times. The chain has TRBV28 and TRBJ1-1, with 12 bases lining up with TRBD1. Trimming removed 5 bases from V and 0 bases from J; junction bases left unmatched: 7. This CDR3 has 17 amino acids. In germline, CDR1 is MDHEN, CDR2 SYDVKM. CDR3 nucleotides: TGTGCCAGCAGTAAACCGGGACAGGGGGCGGTGAACACTGAAGCTTTCTTT. It encodes CASSKPGQGAVNTEAFF.

The chain links TRBV7-9 to TRBJ2-1, with 13 bases lining up with TRBD2. The CDR3 is 16 amino acids. Germline V gene data show CDR1 as SEHNR and CDR2 as FQNEAQ (reference sequence). After removal of 4 bases from V and 7 bases from J, the junction contained 7 bases not matched to a gene. The CDR3 DNA is TGTGCCAGCAGCTATCGGACTAGCGGGAGAACGAATGAGCAGTTCTTC. Translated: CASSYRTSGRTNEQFF.

This clonotype was seen many times. The chain carries TRBV20-1 and TRBJ2-5, with 10 bases that match TRBD2. There are 13 residues in the CDR3. CDR1 DFQATT and CDR2 SNEGSKA come from the germline V gene (reference sequence). This CDR3 is CSGRAGGRETQYF. In DNA, the CDR3 is TGCAGCGGAAGAGCGGGGGGGCGGGAGACCCAGTACTTC.

This clonotype appeared a few times. This rearrangement joins TRBV25-1 to TRBJ2-7; 10 bases match TRBD2. The CDR3 extends over 17 amino acids. Germline CDR1 is MGHDK and CDR2 is SYGVNS. V trimming: 3 bases; J trimming: 0 bases; junction bases outside the gene matches: 8. The CDR3 here is CASSDRTSGETSYEQYF. The CDR3 DNA reads as TGTGCCAGCAGTGATCGGACTAGCGGAGAAACCTCCTACGAGCAGTACTTC.

This clonotype was counted a few times. This chain uses TRBV29-1 with TRBJ2-3; 10 bases fit TRBD2. The V gene's germline CDR1 is SQVTM and CDR2 ANQGSEA. The V and J ends lost 4 bases and 2 bases, in that order; junction bases with no gene match: 12. CDR3 length: 17 amino acids. The CDR3: CSVGTQRGGSITDTQYF. Here the CDR3 DNA reads TGCAGCGTTGGAACGCAGCGGGGGGGCAGTATCACAGATACGCAGTATTTT.

The CDR3 bases are TGTGCCAGCAGCTCGGACCGCCGGGGGCCCCAGCATTTT. It yields the protein CASSSDRRGPQHF. The V call is TRBV7-6, the J call TRBJ1-5; no clear D. Trimming left V 4 bases short and J 9 bases short, with 13 bases between. Per germline, CDR1 SGHVS and CDR2 FNYEAQ. There are 13 residues in the CDR3.

The genes are TRBV5-1 and TRBJ2-7; 7 positions match TRBD1. Per germline, CDR1 SGHRS and CDR2 YFSETQ. CDR3 length: 14 amino acids. The V segment lost 2 bases and the J segment 5 bases; nucleotides outside the gene matches: 7. DNA of the CDR3: TGCGCCAGCAGCTTAGGACAGGCCGAGGACGAGCAGTACGTC. It yields the protein CASSLGQAEDEQYV.

This clonotype was seen repeatedly, ten times or more. This chain uses TRBV29-1 with TRBJ2-1; D tentatively reads TRBD1 or TRBD2 (5 bases each). This CDR3 has 13 amino acids. V lost 5 bases and J lost 13, with 21 bases in between. Germline V gene sequence: CDR1 SQVTM, CDR2 ANQGSEA. CDR3 nucleotides: TGCAGCGTTCAATTCTACCGGGACGGAGATCAGTTCTTC. Translating it yields CSVQFYRDGDQFF.

There are a few counts of this clonotype. The V call is TRBV20-1, the J call TRBJ1-5, with unresolved D. The CDR3 contains 13 residues. V lost 7 bases and J lost 0, with 10 bases in between. In germline, CDR1 is DFQATT, CDR2 SNEGSKA (reference sequence). CDR3 region: CSVGESSNQPQHF. The CDR3, as DNA: TGCAGTGTGGGCGAAAGTAGCAATCAGCCCCAGCATTTT.

V gene TRBV28 combines with J gene TRBJ1-5; D is unresolved. V shed 6 bases and J shed 8 bases, with 14 bases lying between them. The germline V gene has CDR1 MDHEN and CDR2 SYDVKM. This CDR3 spans 13 amino acids. CDR3 in amino acids: CASSSTLSKPQHF. As DNA, the CDR3 is TGTGCCAGCAGCTCTACACTTTCCAAGCCCCAGCATTTT.

In its sample, this clonotype was seen a few times. The CDR3, as DNA: TGTGCCAGCAGTAGGGACGGAAATAACTATGGCTACACCTTC. Protein sequence: CASSRDGNNYGYTF. The chain carries TRBV2 and TRBJ1-2, with a tentative D call TRBD1 (5 bases). V was cut by 5 bases and J by 1 base, with 11 bases left in between. The CDR3 consists of 14 residues. The germline CDR1 and CDR2 sequences are SNHLY and FYNNEI.

The V call is TRBV7-9, the J call TRBJ1-5, with 7 nucleotides matching TRBD1. The CDR3 totals 17 residues. V gave up 1 base and J gave up 2 bases; unmatched junction bases: 8. Germline values: CDR1 SEHNR, CDR2 FQNEAQ (reference sequence). CDR3 coding DNA: TGTGCCAGCAGCTTAGTCGTATCCCAGGGGGGCAATCAGCCCCAGCATTTT. It codes for CASSLVVSQGGNQPQHF. Filled out from reference TRBV7-9 and TRBJ1-5, the complete variable domain reads DTGVSQNPRHKITKRGQNVTFRCDPISEHNRLYWYRQTLGQGPEFLTYFQNEAQLEKSRLLSDRFSAERPKGSFSTLEIQRTEQGDSAMYLCASSLVVSQGGNQPQHFGDGTRLSIL.

This clonotype was seen many times. The gene calls are TRBV7-6 and TRBJ1-5; D is unclear. CDR1 is SGHVS, CDR2 FNYEAQ, per germline. V was clipped by 1 base and J by 5 bases, with 21 bases between them. This CDR3 is built from 18 residues. CDR3 coding DNA: TGTGCCAGCAGCTTAGGCGCCCGCGGGTCCCGGCGCGATCAGCCCCAGCATTTT. As protein: CASSLGARGSRRDQPQHF.

The J gene is TRBJ2-3, the V gene TRBV3-1; D is possibly TRBD2 (6 bases). Per the germline V gene, CDR1 is LGHDT and CDR2 is YNNKEL (reference sequence). Trimming shortened V by 4 bases and J by 3 bases, and 17 bases separated the two germline ends. The CDR3 totals 16 residues. The CDR3 DNA is TGTGCCAGCAGCCGCCCGCCGGGAGTGGGAACAGATACGCAGTATTTT. Protein sequence: CASSRPPGVGTDTQYF.

The chain joins TRBV20-1 to TRBJ2-1; D is unclear. Germline CDR1 is DFQATT and CDR2 is SNEGSKA (reference sequence). V was shortened by 0 bases and J by 3 bases, with 9 bases between the two germline ends. This CDR3 has 14 residues. The CDR3 DNA sequence: TGCAGTGCTAGAGACCGGGTCCACTACAATGAGCAGTTCTTC. Translated, it gives CSARDRVHYNEQFF.

The J gene is TRBJ2-4, the V gene TRBV20-1; D ambiguous. The CDR3 runs 13 residues. Trimming shortened V by 3 bases and J by 0 bases, and 6 bases separated the two germline ends. The germline CDR1 and CDR2 sequences are DFQATT and SNEGSKA (reference sequence). CDR3 in amino acids: CSAREVAKNIQYF. CDR3 coding DNA: TGCAGTGCTAGGGAAGTAGCCAAAAACATTCAGTACTTC.

The chain is built from TRBV18 and TRBJ1-6; D is unclear. CDR1 is KGHSH and CDR2 is LQKENI in the germline V gene. This CDR3 contains 13 residues. Trimming took off 2 bases at V and 8 bases at J, with 7 bases between the two ends. In nucleotides, the CDR3 is TGTGCCAGCTCACCAGGGGAGGATTCACCCCTCCACTTT. Protein sequence: CASSPGEDSPLHF.

This clonotype appeared a few times. The V gene is TRBV15, the J gene TRBJ1-5, with D tentatively TRBD1 (6 bases). Germline V gene sequence: CDR1 LNHNV, CDR2 YYDKDF (reference sequence). The V end was cut by 5 bases, the J end by 0 bases, with 23 bases between. This CDR3 comprises 19 residues. CDR3 sequence reads: CATSRVMDSLRYSNQPQHF. Here the CDR3 DNA reads TGTGCCACCAGCCGCGTCATGGACAGCCTACGTTATAGCAATCAGCCCCAGCATTTT.

This clonotype came up many times. The rearrangement uses TRBV30 and TRBJ1-5; 7 bases align to TRBD1. The V segment lost 2 bases and the J segment 4 bases; nucleotides outside the gene matches: 5. There are 14 residues in the CDR3. Per the germline V gene, CDR1 is GTSNPN and CDR2 is SVGIG (reference sequence). The chain's CDR3 is CAWSSQTGNQPQHF. The CDR3 coding sequence is TGTGCCTGGAGTTCCCAGACAGGGAATCAGCCCCAGCATTTT.

In this sample, this clonotype turned up a few times. This sequence joins TRBV27 and TRBJ2-1, with D tentatively TRBD1 or TRBD2 (5 bases each). Trimming stripped 3 bases from V and 8 bases from J, with 11 bases between. The CDR3 length is 13 residues. The germline V gene has CDR1 MNHEY and CDR2 SMNVEV (reference sequence). CDR3 sequence (DNA): TGTGCCAGCAGTTTTTCCGGGGACGATGAGCAGTTCTTC. Protein sequence: CASSFSGDDEQFF.

This clonotype has ten or more counts. The chain carries TRBV11-2 and TRBJ2-3; D gene unclear. Trimming pared 5 bases from V and 3 bases from J, leaving 12 bases between. Per the germline V gene, CDR1 is SGHAT and CDR2 is FQNNGV. This CDR3 has 14 residues. The CDR3 DNA reads as TGTGCCAGCAGCCCCCCGAGTCGGACAGATACGCAGTATTTT. Protein: CASSPPSRTDTQYF.

This clonotype was recorded at least ten times. The chain is built from TRBV28 and TRBJ2-7; D unclear. Germline CDR1 reads MDHEN; CDR2 reads SYDVKM. The CDR3 runs to 13 residues. Deletions cut 5 bases from V and 0 bases from J, with 8 bases between. The CDR3 DNA reads as TGTGCCAGCAGTCCGGCGGCCTCCTACGAGCAGTACGTC. Residues: CASSPAASYEQYV.

This clonotype was seen repeatedly, ten times or more. The chain joins TRBV6-2 or TRBV6-3 to TRBJ2-7, with 7 bases aligning to TRBD2. The CDR3 extends over 15 amino acids. Per the germline V gene, CDR1 is MNHEY and CDR2 is SVGEGT. V dropped 2 bases and J dropped 2; count of bases not matched to a gene: 6. The CDR3 loop is CASSYEVGGPYEQYF. CDR3 nucleotides: TGTGCCAGCAGTTACGAGGTGGGAGGGCCCTACGAGCAGTACTTC.